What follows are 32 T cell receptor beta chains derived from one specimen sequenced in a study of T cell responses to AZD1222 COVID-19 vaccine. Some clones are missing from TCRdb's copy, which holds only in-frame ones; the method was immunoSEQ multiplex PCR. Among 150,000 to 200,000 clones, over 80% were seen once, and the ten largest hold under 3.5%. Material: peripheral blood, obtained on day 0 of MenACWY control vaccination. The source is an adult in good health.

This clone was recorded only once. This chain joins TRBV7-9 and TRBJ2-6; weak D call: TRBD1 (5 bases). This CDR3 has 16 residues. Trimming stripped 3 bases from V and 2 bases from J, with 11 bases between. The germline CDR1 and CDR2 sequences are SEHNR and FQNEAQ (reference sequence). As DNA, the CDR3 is TGTGCCAGCAGCTTGGGTGGGGCGGCTGGGGCCAACGTCCTGACTTTC. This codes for CASSLGGAAGANVLTF. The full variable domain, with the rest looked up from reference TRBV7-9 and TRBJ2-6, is DTGVSQNPRHKITKRGQNVTFRCDPISEHNRLYWYRQTLGQGPEFLTYFQNEAQLEKSRLLSDRFSAERPKGSFSTLEIQRTEQGDSAMYLCASSLGGAAGANVLTFGAGSRLTVL.

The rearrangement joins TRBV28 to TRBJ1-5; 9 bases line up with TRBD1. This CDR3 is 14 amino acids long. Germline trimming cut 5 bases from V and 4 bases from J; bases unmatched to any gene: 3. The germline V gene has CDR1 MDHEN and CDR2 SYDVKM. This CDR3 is CASSPDRGNQPQHF. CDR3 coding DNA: TGTGCCAGCAGTCCGGACAGGGGAAATCAGCCCCAGCATTTT.

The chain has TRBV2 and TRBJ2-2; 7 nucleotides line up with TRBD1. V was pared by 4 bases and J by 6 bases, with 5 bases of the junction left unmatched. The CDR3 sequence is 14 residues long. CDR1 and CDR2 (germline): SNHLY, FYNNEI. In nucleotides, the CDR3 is TGTGCCAGCAGTGCTATGACAGGGTCCGGGGAGCTGTTTTTT. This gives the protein CASSAMTGSGELFF.

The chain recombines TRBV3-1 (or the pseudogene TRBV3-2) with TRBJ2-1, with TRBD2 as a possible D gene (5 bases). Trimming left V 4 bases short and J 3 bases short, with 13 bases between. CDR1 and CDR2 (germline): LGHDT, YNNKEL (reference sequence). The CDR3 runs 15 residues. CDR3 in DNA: TGTGCCAGCAGCCCTACGGAGGACCGCTACAATGAGCAGTTCTTC. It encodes CASSPTEDRYNEQFF.

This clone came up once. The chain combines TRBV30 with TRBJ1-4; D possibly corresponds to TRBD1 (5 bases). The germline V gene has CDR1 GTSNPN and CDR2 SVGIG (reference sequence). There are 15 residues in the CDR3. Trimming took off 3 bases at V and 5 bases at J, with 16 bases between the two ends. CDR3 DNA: TGTGCCTGGAGGCGGGACTCCGGGATCAATGAAAAACTGTTTTTT. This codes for CAWRRDSGINEKLFF.

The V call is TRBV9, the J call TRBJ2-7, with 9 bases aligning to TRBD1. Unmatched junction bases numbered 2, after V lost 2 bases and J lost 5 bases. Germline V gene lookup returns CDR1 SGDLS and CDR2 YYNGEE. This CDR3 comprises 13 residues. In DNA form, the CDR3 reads TGTGCCAGCAGCGTGCGACAGGGGGACGAGCAGTACTTC. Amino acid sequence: CASSVRQGDEQYF. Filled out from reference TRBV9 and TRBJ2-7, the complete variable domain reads DSGVTQTPKHLITATGQRVTLRCSPRSGDLSVYWYQQSLDQGLQFLIQYYNGEERAKGNILERFSAQQFPDLHSELNLSSLELGDSALYFCASSVRQGDEQYFGPGTRLTVT.

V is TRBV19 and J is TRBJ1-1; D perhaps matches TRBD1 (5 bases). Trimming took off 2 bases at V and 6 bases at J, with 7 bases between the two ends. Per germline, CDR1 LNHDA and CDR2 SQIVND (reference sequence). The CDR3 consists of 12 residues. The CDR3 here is CASSIRDAEAFF. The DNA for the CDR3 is TGTGCCAGTAGTATAAGGGACGCTGAAGCTTTCTTT.

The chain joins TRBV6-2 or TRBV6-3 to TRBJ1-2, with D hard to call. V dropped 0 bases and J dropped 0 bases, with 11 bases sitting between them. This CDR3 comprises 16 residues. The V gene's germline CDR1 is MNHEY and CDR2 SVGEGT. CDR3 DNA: TGTGCCAGCAGTTACTCGAGGACCGCCGCTAACTATGGCTACACCTTC. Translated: CASSYSRTAANYGYTF.

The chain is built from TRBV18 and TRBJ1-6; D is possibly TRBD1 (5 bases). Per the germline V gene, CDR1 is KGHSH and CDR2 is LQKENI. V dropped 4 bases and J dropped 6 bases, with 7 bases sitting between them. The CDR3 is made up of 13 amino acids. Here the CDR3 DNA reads TGTGCCAGCTCACTACAGGTTAATTCACCCCTCCACTTT. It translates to CASSLQVNSPLHF.

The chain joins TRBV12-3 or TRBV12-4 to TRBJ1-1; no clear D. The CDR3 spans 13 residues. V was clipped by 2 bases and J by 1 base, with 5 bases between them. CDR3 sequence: CASSLHQNTEAFF. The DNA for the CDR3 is TGTGCCAGCAGTTTACACCAGAACACTGAAGCTTTCTTT.

CDR3 loop: CAILKTGAKNIQYF. CDR3 in DNA: TGCGCCATCCTGAAGACAGGAGCCAAAAACATTCAGTACTTC. The rearrangement links TRBV10-2 to TRBJ2-4; TRBD1 might be the D (6 bases). V was clipped by 10 bases and J by 0 bases, with 13 bases between them. Germline lookup yields CDR1 WSHSY and CDR2 SAAADI. This CDR3 region has 14 residues.

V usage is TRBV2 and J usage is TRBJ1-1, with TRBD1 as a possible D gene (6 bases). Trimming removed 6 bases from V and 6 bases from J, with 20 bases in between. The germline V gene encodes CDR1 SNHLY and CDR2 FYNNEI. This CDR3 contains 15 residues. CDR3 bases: TGTGCCAGCAGCCAAGAGAGGGTCGGGGGCGCTGAAGCTTTCTTT. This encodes CASSQERVGGAEAFF.

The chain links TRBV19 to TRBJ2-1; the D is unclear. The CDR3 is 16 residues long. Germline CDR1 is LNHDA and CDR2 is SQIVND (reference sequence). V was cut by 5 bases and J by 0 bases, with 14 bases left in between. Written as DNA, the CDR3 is TGTGCCAGTAGTTTAAACTCACAGAGCTCCTACAATGAGCAGTTCTTC. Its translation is CASSLNSQSSYNEQFF.

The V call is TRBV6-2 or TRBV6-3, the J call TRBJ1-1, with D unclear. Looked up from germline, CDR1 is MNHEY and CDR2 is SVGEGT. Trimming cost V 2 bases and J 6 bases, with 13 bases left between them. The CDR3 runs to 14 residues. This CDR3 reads CASSYGSERAEAFF. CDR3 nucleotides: TGTGCCAGCAGTTACGGGAGCGAAAGGGCTGAAGCTTTCTTT.

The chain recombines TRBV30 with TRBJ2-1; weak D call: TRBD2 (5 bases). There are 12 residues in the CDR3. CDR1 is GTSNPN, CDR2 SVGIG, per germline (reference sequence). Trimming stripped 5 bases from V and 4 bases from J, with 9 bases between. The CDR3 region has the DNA TGTGCCTGGGGACTTGGGTACAATGAGCAGTTCTTC. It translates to CAWGLGYNEQFF.

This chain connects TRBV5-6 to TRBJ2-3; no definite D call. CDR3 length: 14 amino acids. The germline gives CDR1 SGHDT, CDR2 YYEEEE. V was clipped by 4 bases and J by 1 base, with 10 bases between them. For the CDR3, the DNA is TGTGCCAGCAGCCAGTCCCTGGGCACAGATACGCAGTATTTT. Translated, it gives CASSQSLGTDTQYF. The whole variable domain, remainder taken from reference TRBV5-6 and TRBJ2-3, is DAGVTQSPTHLIKTRGQQVTLRCSPKSGHDTVSWYQQALGQGPQFIFQYYEEEERQRGNFPDRFSGHQFPNYSSELNVNALLLGDSALYLCASSQSLGTDTQYFGPGTRLTVL.

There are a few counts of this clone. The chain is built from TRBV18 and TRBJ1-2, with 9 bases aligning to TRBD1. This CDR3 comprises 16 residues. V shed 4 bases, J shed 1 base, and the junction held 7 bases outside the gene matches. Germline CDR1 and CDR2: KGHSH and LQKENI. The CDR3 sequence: CASSLYRDRVNYGYTF. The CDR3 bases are TGTGCCAGCTCACTGTACCGGGACAGGGTTAACTATGGCTACACCTTC. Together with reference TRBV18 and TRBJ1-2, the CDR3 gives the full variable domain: NAGVMQNPRHLVRRRGQEARLRCSPMKGHSHVYWYRQLPEEGLKFMVYLQKENIIDESGMPKERFSAEFPKEGPSILRIQQVVRGDSAAYFCASSLYRDRVNYGYTFGSGTRLTVV.

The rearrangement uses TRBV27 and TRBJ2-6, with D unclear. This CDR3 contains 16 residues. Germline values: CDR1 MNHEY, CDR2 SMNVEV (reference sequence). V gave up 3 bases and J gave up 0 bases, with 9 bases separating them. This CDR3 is CASSLRHSSGANVLTF. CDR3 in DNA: TGTGCCAGCAGTTTGCGACATAGCTCTGGGGCCAACGTCCTGACTTTC.

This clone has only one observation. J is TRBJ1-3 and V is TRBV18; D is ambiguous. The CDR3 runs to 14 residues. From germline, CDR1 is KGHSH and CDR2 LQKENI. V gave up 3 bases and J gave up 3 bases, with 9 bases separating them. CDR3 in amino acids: CASSPGVVGNTIYF. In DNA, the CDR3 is TGTGCCAGCTCACCGGGAGTCGTTGGAAACACCATATATTTT.

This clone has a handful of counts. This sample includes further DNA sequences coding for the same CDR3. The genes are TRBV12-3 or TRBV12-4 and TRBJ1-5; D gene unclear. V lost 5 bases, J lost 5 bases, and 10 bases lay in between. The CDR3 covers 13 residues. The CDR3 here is CASSLQRYQPQHF. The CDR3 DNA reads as TGTGCCAGCAGTCTACAGCGGTATCAGCCCCAGCATTTT.

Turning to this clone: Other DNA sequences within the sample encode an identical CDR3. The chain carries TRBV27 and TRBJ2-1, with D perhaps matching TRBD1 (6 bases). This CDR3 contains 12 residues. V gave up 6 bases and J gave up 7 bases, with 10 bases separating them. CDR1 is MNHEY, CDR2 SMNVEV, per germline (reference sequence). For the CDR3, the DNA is TGTGCCAGCAGCCTACAGGGTAATGAGCAGTTCTTC. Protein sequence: CASSLQGNEQFF.

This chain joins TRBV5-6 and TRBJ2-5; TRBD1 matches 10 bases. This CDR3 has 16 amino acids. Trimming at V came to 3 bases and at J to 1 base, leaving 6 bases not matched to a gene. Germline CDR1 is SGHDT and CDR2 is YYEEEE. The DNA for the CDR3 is TGTGCCAGCAGCTCCGCGGGACAGGGGACCCAAGAGACCCAGTACTTC. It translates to CASSSAGQGTQETQYF.

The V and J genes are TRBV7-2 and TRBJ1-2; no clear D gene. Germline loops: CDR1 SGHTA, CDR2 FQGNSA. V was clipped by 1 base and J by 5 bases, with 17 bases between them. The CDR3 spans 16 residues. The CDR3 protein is CASSLGRRGGNYGYTF. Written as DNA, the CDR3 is TGTGCCAGCAGCTTAGGCCGGCGGGGTGGGAATTATGGCTACACCTTC.

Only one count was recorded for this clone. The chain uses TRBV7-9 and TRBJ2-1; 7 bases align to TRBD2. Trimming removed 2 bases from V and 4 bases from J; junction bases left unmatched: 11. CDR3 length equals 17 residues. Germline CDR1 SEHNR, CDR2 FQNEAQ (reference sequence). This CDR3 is CASSLSRSGAGYNEQFF. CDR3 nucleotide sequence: TGTGCCAGCAGCTTATCTCGGAGCGGGGCGGGGTACAATGAGCAGTTCTTC.

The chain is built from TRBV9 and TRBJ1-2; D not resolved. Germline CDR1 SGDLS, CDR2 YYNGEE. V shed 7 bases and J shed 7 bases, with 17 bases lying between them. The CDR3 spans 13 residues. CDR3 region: CASGNTWGAGYTF. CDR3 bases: TGTGCCAGCGGCAACACCTGGGGTGCTGGCTACACCTTC.

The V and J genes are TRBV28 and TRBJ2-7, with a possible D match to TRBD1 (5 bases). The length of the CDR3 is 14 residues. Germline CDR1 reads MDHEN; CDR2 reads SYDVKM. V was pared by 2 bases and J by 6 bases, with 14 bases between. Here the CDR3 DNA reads TGTGCCAGCAGTTTACAGGGCACCCTGTCCGAGCAGTACTTC. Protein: CASSLQGTLSEQYF.

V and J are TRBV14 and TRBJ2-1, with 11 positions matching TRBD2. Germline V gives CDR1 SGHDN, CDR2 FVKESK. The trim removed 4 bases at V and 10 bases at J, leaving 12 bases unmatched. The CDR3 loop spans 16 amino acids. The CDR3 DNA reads TGTGCCAGCAGCCCCTGGGGGGGGACTAGCGGAGGCGAGCAGTTCTTC. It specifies CASSPWGGTSGGEQFF.

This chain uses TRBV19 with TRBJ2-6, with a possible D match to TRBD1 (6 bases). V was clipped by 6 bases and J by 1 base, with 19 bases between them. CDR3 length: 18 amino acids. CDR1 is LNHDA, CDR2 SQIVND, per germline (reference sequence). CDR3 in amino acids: CASRDRTASASGANVLTF. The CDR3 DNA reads TGTGCCAGTAGAGACAGGACAGCAAGCGCGTCTGGGGCCAACGTCCTGACTTTC.

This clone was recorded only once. In nucleotides, the CDR3 is TGTGCCAGTAGTACGGACAGGGGCGGAACACCCCTCCACTTT. Amino acid sequence: CASSTDRGGTPLHF. V and J are TRBV19 and TRBJ1-6; 9 bases fit TRBD1. The CDR3 runs to 14 residues. CDR1 is LNHDA and CDR2 is SQIVND in the germline V gene (reference sequence). V dropped 4 bases and J dropped 11; count of bases not matched to a gene: 6.

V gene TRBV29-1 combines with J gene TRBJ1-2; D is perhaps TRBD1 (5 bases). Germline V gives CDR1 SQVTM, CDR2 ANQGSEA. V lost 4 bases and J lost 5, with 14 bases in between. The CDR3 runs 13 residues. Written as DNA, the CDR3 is TGCAGCGTTGTATCAGGGCAGGGATATGGCTACACCTTC. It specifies CSVVSGQGYGYTF.

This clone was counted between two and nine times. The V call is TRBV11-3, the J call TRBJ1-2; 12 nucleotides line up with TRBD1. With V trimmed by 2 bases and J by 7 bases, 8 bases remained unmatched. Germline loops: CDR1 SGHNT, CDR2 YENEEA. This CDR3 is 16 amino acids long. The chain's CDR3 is CASSLNPRDRGLGYTF. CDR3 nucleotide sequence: TGTGCCAGCAGCTTAAACCCCAGGGACAGGGGGCTTGGCTACACCTTC.

The CDR3 nucleotides are TGTGCCAGCAGCCCGCTGTCGGAAGGGGGAGGGACCCAGTACTTC. Protein: CASSPLSEGGGTQYF. V and J are TRBV7-2 and TRBJ2-5, with D tentatively TRBD1 or TRBD2 (6 bases each). V dropped 5 bases and J dropped 7 bases, with 20 bases sitting between them. Germline V CDR1 and CDR2: SGHTA, FQGNSA. This CDR3 has 15 residues. Variable domain in full (rest from reference TRBV7-2 and TRBJ2-5): GAGVSQSPSNKVTEKGKDVELRCDPISGHTALYWYRQSLGQGLEFLIYFQGNSAPDKSGLPSDRFSAERTGGSVSTLTIQRTQQEDSAVYLCASSPLSEGGGTQYFGPGTRLLVL.